Below, 29 T cell receptor beta chains from the same sample are listed, as sequenced in a study of T cell repertoires in cytomegalovirus infection. TCRdb redid the calling of the reads with MiXCR, one entry per CDR3 protein. The sample shows some 200,000 distinct CDR3 sequences, approximately 19% of them seen only once. The specimen was PBMCs. The receptors here all came from a human donor in good health (CMV status not recorded). Some clones in this sample may be carry-over from other donors' samples.

This clonotype has a handful of counts. The chain recombines TRBV7-3 with TRBJ2-1; D unresolved. CDR3 length equals 15 residues. V lost 5 bases and J 0 bases, leaving 11 bases between the germline ends. Looked up from germline, CDR1 is SGHTA and CDR2 is FQGTGA. As DNA, the CDR3 is TGTGCCAGCAGCCCTTATGATAGCTCCTACAATGAGCAGTTCTTC. This sequence encodes CASSPYDSSYNEQFF.

The chain uses TRBV6-2 or TRBV6-3 and TRBJ1-1, with D possibly being TRBD1 (5 bases). The CDR3 loop spans 13 amino acids. From germline, CDR1 is MNHEY and CDR2 SVGEGT. V lost 6 bases to trimming and J lost 1 base, with 9 bases between them. CDR3 DNA sequence: TGTGCCAGCAGATGGACACAGAACACTGAAGCTTTCTTT. Protein: CASRWTQNTEAFF.

The chain joins TRBV20-1 to TRBJ1-1; D uncertain. The V end was cut by 3 bases, the J end by 4 bases, with 6 bases between. CDR3 size: 11 residues. The germline V gene has CDR1 DFQATT and CDR2 SNEGSKA (reference sequence). Written as DNA, the CDR3 is TGCAGTGCTAGGGAAGCCACTGAAGCTTTCTTT. It specifies CSAREATEAFF.

This clonotype was found a few times. The gene calls are TRBV27 and TRBJ1-3; 7 bases line up with TRBD1. This CDR3 has 15 residues. Germline V lookup: CDR1 MNHEY, CDR2 SMNVEV (reference sequence). J gave up 4 bases and V 5 bases, and 8 bases lay outside the gene matches. The CDR3 sequence: CASSQDRNGGNTIYF. The CDR3 DNA follows: TGTGCCAGCAGTCAGGACAGGAACGGCGGAAACACCATATATTTT.

The J gene is TRBJ2-7, the V gene TRBV2; 13 bases are a match to TRBD2. This CDR3 is 16 amino acids long. CDR1 is SNHLY and CDR2 is FYNNEI in the germline V gene. With 5 bases clipped from V and 2 bases from J, the junction kept 6 bases outside the gene matches. The CDR3 loop is CASSQGLAGNTYEQYF. In DNA, the CDR3 is TGTGCCAGCAGTCAGGGACTAGCGGGGAACACCTACGAGCAGTACTTC.

This clonotype was counted only a few times. The chain joins TRBV29-1 to TRBJ2-3; no clear D. CDR1 is SQVTM, CDR2 ANQGSEA, per germline. V lost 5 bases and J lost 6, with 12 bases in between. This CDR3 is built from 12 residues. The CDR3 DNA sequence: TGCAGCGTTTTTTTGGCGAGGGATACGCAGTATTTT. Translating it yields CSVFLARDTQYF.

A note on this clonotype: Just one base apart from a much larger clone, this may be a read error. This chain connects TRBV7-2 to TRBJ1-1; D may be TRBD1 (6 bases). The CDR3 has 15 residues. The V gene's germline CDR1 is SGHTA and CDR2 FQGNSA. CDR3 loop: CAGSLYRVGNTEAFF. CDR3 nucleotide sequence: TGTGCCGGCAGCTTATACAGGGTTGGCAACACTGAAGCTTTCTTT.

This clonotype came up many times. The chain employs TRBV7-8 and TRBJ1-1; D not certain. V was clipped by 2 bases and J by 7 bases, with 11 bases between them. Germline lookup yields CDR1 SGHVS and CDR2 FQNEAQ. This CDR3 comprises 13 residues. CDR3 in DNA: TGTGCCAGCAGCTTATCCCCAGCAGGTGAAGCTTTCTTT. Protein product: CASSLSPAGEAFF.

A few counts support this clonotype. The chain is built from TRBV7-2 and TRBJ1-4; D is uncertain. The CDR3 has 15 residues. V was shortened by 5 bases and J by 3 bases, with 13 bases between the two germline ends. Germline loops: CDR1 SGHTA, CDR2 FQGNSA. This CDR3 is CASSPSRIPNEKLFF. The DNA for the CDR3 is TGTGCCAGCAGCCCCTCCCGGATACCTAATGAAAAACTGTTTTTT.

This chain uses TRBV7-3 with TRBJ1-6, with 8 nucleotides matching TRBD1. Germline trimming cut 5 bases from V and 9 bases from J; bases unmatched to any gene: 6. Germline V gene sequence: CDR1 SGHTA, CDR2 FQGTGA. The CDR3 has 14 amino acids. This CDR3 is CASSRQGAISPLHF. The CDR3 DNA is TGTGCCAGCAGCCGTCAGGGGGCAATTTCACCCCTCCACTTT.

The gene calls are TRBV6-2 or TRBV6-3 and TRBJ1-3; 8 bases are shared with TRBD1. The germline V gene has CDR1 MNHEY and CDR2 SVGEGT. The CDR3 covers 14 residues. J gave up 0 bases and V 6 bases, and 1 base lay outside the gene matches. This CDR3 is CASSGTGSGNTIYF. CDR3 bases: TGTGCCAGCAGCGGGACAGGCTCTGGAAACACCATATATTTT.

The CDR3, as DNA: TGCGCCAGCAGCCAAGGATTAACTAGCGGGCCCAATGAGCAGTTCTTC. Translated, it gives CASSQGLTSGPNEQFF. This rearrangement joins TRBV4-3 to TRBJ2-1, with TRBD2 matching over 9 bases. The junction had 7 bases not matched to a gene; V was cut back by 1 base and J by 6 bases. The CDR3 runs 16 residues. Germline V gene lookup returns CDR1 LGHNA and CDR2 YSLEER.

This chain uses TRBV12-5 with TRBJ1-5; D is unresolved. This CDR3 is 15 amino acids long. Germline assignment: CDR1 LGHNT and CDR2 FRNRAP. Trimming removed 1 base from V and 0 bases from J, with 7 bases in between. The chain's CDR3 is CASGLGVNSNQPQHF. The CDR3 region has the DNA TGTGCTAGTGGTTTGGGGGTAAATAGCAATCAGCCCCAGCATTTT. The full variable domain, with the rest looked up from reference TRBV12-5 and TRBJ1-5, is DARVTQTPRHKVTEMGQEVTMRCQPILGHNTVFWYRQTMMQGLELLAYFRNRAPLDDSGMPKDRFSAEMPDATLATLKIQPSEPRDSAVYFCASGLGVNSNQPQHFGDGTRLSIL.

The chain joins TRBV7-6 to TRBJ1-2; D remains ambiguous. Per the germline V gene, CDR1 is SGHVS and CDR2 is FNYEAQ. CDR3 length: 13 residues. Trimming stripped 5 bases from V and 4 bases from J, with 11 bases between. The DNA for the CDR3 is TGTGCCAGCAGCATCGGGGAGACCTATGGCTACACCTTC. This encodes CASSIGETYGYTF.

This clonotype showed up just a few times. The chain recombines TRBV28 with TRBJ1-5; D not resolved. There are 13 residues in the CDR3. The V end lost 6 bases, the J end lost 3 bases, and 9 bases lay between the germline ends. Germline CDR1 and CDR2: MDHEN and SYDVKM. The CDR3 sequence: CASRGQPNQPQHF. In DNA form, the CDR3 reads TGTGCCAGCAGAGGGCAGCCCAATCAGCCCCAGCATTTT.

This clonotype was detected ten times or more. The J gene is TRBJ2-2, the V gene TRBV5-6; the D gene could be TRBD1 or TRBD2 (5 bases each). V was cut by 1 base and J by 1 base, with 20 bases left in between. The germline V gene has CDR1 SGHDT and CDR2 YYEEEE. The CDR3 has 19 residues. The DNA for the CDR3 is TGTGCCAGCAGCTTGCGAACTGTCCTTGGGACGGGGAACACCGGGGAGCTGTTTTTT. Translating gives CASSLRTVLGTGNTGELFF.

V usage is TRBV5-4 and J usage is TRBJ2-1, with TRBD2 matching over 15 bases. The germline V gene encodes CDR1 SGHNT and CDR2 YYREEE (reference sequence). The CDR3 length is 15 residues. Germline trimming cut 3 bases from V and 6 bases from J; bases unmatched to any gene: 1. The CDR3 coding sequence is TGTGCCAGCAGCTCGGGACTAGCGGGAGGCAATGAGCAGTTCTTC. Translating gives CASSSGLAGGNEQFF.

In its sample, this clonotype was seen a few times. V is TRBV9 and J is TRBJ1-3; D uncertain. The CDR3 is 13 residues long. CDR1 SGDLS and CDR2 YYNGEE come from the germline V gene. The V end was cut by 0 bases, the J end by 6 bases, with 7 bases between. The CDR3 loop is CASSVGAENTIYF. The CDR3 DNA follows: TGTGCCAGCAGCGTAGGAGCTGAAAACACCATATATTTT. The complete variable domain, with remaining parts taken from reference TRBV9 and TRBJ1-3, reads DSGVTQTPKHLITATGQRVTLRCSPRSGDLSVYWYQQSLDQGLQFLIQYYNGEERAKGNILERFSAQQFPDLHSELNLSSLELGDSALYFCASSVGAENTIYFGEGSWLTVV.

Only a few counts were recorded for this clonotype. This chain joins TRBV28 and TRBJ1-5, with TRBD1 matching 7 bases. In germline, CDR1 is MDHEN, CDR2 SYDVKM. V was pared by 5 bases and J by 2 bases, with 9 bases of the junction left unmatched. The CDR3 runs 16 residues. The DNA for the CDR3 is TGTGCCAGCAGTCCACGACAGGGCGGCGGCAATCAGCCCCAGCATTTT. Translation: CASSPRQGGGNQPQHF.

The CDR3 spells CASHTSGTSYEQYF. The CDR3 nucleotides are TGTGCCAGCCATACTAGCGGGACTTCCTACGAGCAGTACTTC. The gene calls are TRBV28 and TRBJ2-7; 10 positions agree with TRBD2. The V segment lost 8 bases and the J segment 1 base; nucleotides outside the gene matches: 5. CDR3 length: 14 residues. Germline CDR1 MDHEN, CDR2 SYDVKM.

In this sample, this clonotype turned up many times. This chain joins TRBV7-9 and TRBJ1-1; TRBD1 aligns across 7 bases. The V gene end was trimmed by 1 base and the J gene end by 10 bases; junction bases not matched to a gene: 6. Looked up from germline, CDR1 is SEHNR and CDR2 is FQNEAQ (reference sequence). The CDR3 length is 13 residues. The CDR3 protein is CASSLGGQNRAFF. The CDR3 bases are TGTGCCAGCAGCTTAGGGGGACAGAATCGAGCTTTCTTT.

This clonotype appeared many times. The chain couples TRBV12-3 or TRBV12-4 to TRBJ2-6; perhaps TRBD1 as D (6 bases). This CDR3 contains 17 residues. V lost 8 bases and J lost 0, with 17 bases in between. The CDR3 sequence: CASLGAGDVSGANVLTF. CDR3 nucleotides: TGTGCCAGCCTGGGGGCAGGGGACGTCTCTGGGGCCAACGTCCTGACTTTC.

This clonotype was recorded many times. The chain uses TRBV11-2 and TRBJ2-1; unclear D gene. Per germline, CDR1 SGHAT and CDR2 FQNNGV. The CDR3 covers 15 residues. Trimming removed 5 bases from V and 7 bases from J, with 18 bases in between. The CDR3 DNA reads as TGTGCCAGCAGCCTTATACGCTCCGAAAAAAATGAGCAGTTCTTC. Encoded protein: CASSLIRSEKNEQFF.

This clonotype appeared a single time. The genes are TRBV5-5 and TRBJ1-4; 7 nucleotides match TRBD1. Germline-derived CDR1 and CDR2 are SGHKS and YYEKEE (reference sequence). CDR3 length equals 13 residues. V shed 4 bases and J 8 bases; nucleotides not matched to a gene: 5. In nucleotides, the CDR3 is TGTGCCAGCAGCCACGCGGGACAGGAAAAACTGTTTTTT. Translated, it gives CASSHAGQEKLFF.

This clonotype was observed a handful of times. The rearrangement joins TRBV29-1 to TRBJ2-3, with D possibly matching TRBD2 (5 bases). The CDR3 contains 14 residues. Germline V gene data show CDR1 as SQVTM and CDR2 as ANQGSEA. CDR3 in amino acids: CSCDSPRSGDTQYF. CDR3 sequence (DNA): TGCAGTTGTGACTCTCCTAGGAGCGGCGATACGCAGTATTTT.

Many counts were recorded for this clonotype. The rearrangement links TRBV7-9 to TRBJ2-1; no firm D call. CDR3 size: 10 residues. Germline V CDR1 and CDR2: SEHNR, FQNEAQ (reference sequence). Trimming removed 5 bases at V and 7 bases at J, with 3 bases between. This CDR3 is CASSENEQFF. The CDR3 nucleotides are TGTGCCAGCAGCGAGAATGAGCAGTTCTTC.

The chain recombines TRBV12-3 or TRBV12-4 with TRBJ2-3; possibly TRBD2 for D (6 bases). Trimming took off 5 bases at V and 3 bases at J, with 15 bases between the two ends. The CDR3 totals 15 residues. CDR3 DNA: TGTGCCAGCAGTCCCCGGGTACTAGCAACAGATACGCAGTATTTT. This translates into CASSPRVLATDTQYF.

This clonotype has just a few counts. The rearrangement joins TRBV20-1 to TRBJ1-5; possibly TRBD1 for D (6 bases). Per the germline V gene, CDR1 is DFQATT and CDR2 is SNEGSKA (reference sequence). Trimming stripped 4 bases from V and 6 bases from J, with 13 bases between. This CDR3 has 13 residues. The CDR3 loop reads CSATPGVSQPQHF. In DNA form, the CDR3 reads TGCAGTGCTACCCCAGGGGTGAGTCAGCCCCAGCATTTT.

This clonotype was counted between two and nine times. The chain recombines TRBV6-5 with TRBJ1-1; D perhaps matches TRBD1 (5 bases). The germline CDR1 and CDR2 sequences are MNHEY and SVGAGI. Trimming shortened V by 6 bases and J by 0 bases, and 11 bases separated the two germline ends. The CDR3 has 14 residues. CDR3 protein: CASSWKGMNTEAFF. CDR3 bases: TGTGCCAGCAGCTGGAAGGGGATGAACACTGAAGCTTTCTTT.